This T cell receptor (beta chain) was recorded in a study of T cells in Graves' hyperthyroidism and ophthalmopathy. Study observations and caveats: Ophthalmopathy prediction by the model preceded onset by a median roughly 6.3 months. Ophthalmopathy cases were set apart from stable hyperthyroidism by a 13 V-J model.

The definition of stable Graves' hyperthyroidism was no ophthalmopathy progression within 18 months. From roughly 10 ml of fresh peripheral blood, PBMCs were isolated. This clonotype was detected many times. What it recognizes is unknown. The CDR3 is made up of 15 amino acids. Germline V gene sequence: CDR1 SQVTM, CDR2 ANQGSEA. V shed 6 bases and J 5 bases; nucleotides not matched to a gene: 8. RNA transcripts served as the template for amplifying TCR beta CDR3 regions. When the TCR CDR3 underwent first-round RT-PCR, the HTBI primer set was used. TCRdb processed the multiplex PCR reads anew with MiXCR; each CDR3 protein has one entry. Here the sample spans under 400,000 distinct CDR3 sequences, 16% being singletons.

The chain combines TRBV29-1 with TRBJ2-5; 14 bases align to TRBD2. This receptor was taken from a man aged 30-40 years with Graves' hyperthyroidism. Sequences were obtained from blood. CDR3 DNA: TGCAGCGTCCCAGGGACTAGCGGGAGTGGGGAGACCCAGTACTTC. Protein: CSVPGTSGSGETQYF.